This TCR beta chain is drawn from a study of blood T cell repertoires in COVID-19. V lost 3 bases and J lost 5, with 4 bases in between. Germline assignment: CDR1 SNHLY and CDR2 FYNNEI. This CDR3 has 12 amino acids. As originally analysed: Estimation of nucleated cell counts relied on the amplification of reference gene primers. Sequencing used immunoSEQ multiplex PCR; TCRdb keeps in-frame clones, though not all of them. D and trimming come from the DNA, and the V and J calls and clone size come from that table. The sample lists about 62,000 clones; around 66% were seen once. The TCR originated in a woman aged 60-75 years who had been exposed to COVID-19. The chain combines TRBV2 with TRBJ1-4, with D hard to call. The source material was PBMCs or T cells enriched from blood (not recorded which). The CDR3 reads CASSDRNEKLFF. The CDR3, as DNA: TGTGCCAGCAGTGACAGAAATGAAAAACTGTTTTTT. Full variable domain (missing parts from reference TRBV2 and TRBJ1-4): EPEVTQTPSHQVTQMGQEVILRCVPISNHLYFYWYRQILGQKVEFLVSFYNNEISEKSEIFDDQFSVERPDGSNFTLKIRSTKLEDSAMYFCASSDRNEKLFFGSGTQLSVL.